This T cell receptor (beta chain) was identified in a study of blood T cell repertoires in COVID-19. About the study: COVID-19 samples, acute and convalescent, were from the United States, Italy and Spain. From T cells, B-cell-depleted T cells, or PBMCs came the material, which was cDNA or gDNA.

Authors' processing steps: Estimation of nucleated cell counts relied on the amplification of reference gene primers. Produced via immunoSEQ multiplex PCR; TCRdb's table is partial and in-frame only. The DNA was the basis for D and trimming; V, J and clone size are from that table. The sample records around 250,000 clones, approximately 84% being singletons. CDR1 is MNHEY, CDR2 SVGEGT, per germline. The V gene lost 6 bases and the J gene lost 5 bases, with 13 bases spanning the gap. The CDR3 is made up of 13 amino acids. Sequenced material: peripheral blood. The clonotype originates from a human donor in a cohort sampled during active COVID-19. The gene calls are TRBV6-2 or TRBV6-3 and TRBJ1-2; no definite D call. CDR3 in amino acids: CASSHSPVYGYTF. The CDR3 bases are TGTGCCAGCAGCCATTCTCCGGTTTATGGCTACACCTTC.